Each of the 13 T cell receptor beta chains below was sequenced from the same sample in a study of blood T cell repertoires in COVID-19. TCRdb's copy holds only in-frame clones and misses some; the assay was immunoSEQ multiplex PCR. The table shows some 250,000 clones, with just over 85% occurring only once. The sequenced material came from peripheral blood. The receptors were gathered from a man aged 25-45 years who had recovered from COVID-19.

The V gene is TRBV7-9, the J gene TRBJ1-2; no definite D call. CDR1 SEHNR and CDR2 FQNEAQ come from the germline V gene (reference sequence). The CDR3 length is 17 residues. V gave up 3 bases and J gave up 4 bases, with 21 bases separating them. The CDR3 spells CASSFGISGTGAYGYTF. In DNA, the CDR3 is TGTGCCAGCAGCTTTGGTATAAGCGGCACCGGAGCCTATGGCTACACCTTC.

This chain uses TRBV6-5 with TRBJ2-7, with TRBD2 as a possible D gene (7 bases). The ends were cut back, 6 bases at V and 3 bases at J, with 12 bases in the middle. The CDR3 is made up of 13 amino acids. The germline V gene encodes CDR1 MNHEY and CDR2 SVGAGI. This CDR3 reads CASRQGGNYEQYF. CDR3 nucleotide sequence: TGTGCCAGCAGACAGGGAGGGAACTACGAGCAGTACTTC.

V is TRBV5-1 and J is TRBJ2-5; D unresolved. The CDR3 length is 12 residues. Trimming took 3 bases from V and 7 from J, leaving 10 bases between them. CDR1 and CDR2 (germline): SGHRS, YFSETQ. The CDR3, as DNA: TGCGCCAGCAGCTCCCCCCCCGGGACCCAGTACTTC. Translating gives CASSSPPGTQYF.

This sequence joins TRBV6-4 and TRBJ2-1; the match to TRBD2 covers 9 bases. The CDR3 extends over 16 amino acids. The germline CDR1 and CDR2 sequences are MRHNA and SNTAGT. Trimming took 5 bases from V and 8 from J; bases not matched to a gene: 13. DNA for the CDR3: TGTGCCAGCAGTTTCTCCTTTAGCGGGGGTTTCGATGAGCAGTTCTTC. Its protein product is CASSFSFSGGFDEQFF.

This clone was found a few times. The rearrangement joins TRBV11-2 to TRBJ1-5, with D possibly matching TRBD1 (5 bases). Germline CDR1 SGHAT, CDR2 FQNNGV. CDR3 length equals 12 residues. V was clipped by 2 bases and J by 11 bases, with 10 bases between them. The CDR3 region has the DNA TGTGCCAGCAGCTTACAAGGGACTTCCCAGCATTTT. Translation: CASSLQGTSQHF.

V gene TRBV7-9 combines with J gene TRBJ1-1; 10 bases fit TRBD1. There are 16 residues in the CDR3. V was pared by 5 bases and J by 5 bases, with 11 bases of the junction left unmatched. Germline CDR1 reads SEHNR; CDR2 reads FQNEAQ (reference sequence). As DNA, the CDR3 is TGTGCCAGCAGCCACGGGACAGGGGAGGTAGTTACTGAAGCTTTCTTT. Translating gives CASSHGTGEVVTEAFF.

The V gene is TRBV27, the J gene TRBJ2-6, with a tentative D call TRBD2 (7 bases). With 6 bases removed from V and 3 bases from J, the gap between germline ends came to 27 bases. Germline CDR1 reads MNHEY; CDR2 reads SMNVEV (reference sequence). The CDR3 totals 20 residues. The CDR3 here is CASSLSIGGGAVLGANVLTF. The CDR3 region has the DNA TGTGCCAGCAGCCTTTCGATAGGCGGGGGCGCAGTGCTTGGGGCCAACGTCCTGACTTTC.

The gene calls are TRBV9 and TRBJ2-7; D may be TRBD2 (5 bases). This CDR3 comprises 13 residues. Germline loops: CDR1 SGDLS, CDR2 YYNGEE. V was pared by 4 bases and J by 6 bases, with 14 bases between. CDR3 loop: CASSFVGGFEQYF. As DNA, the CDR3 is TGTGCCAGCAGCTTCGTAGGAGGTTTCGAGCAGTACTTC.

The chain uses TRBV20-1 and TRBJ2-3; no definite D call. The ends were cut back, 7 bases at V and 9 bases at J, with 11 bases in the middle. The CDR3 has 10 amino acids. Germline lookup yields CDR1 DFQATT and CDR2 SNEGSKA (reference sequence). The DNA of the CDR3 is TGCAGTGTAGCTATTGTAACGCAGTATTTT. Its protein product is CSVAIVTQYF.

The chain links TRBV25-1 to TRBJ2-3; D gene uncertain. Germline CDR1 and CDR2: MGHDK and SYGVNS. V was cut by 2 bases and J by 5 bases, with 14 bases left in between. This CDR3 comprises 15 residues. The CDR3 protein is CASSEPKAGQDTQYF. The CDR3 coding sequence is TGTGCCAGCAGTGAACCTAAGGCAGGTCAAGATACGCAGTATTTT.

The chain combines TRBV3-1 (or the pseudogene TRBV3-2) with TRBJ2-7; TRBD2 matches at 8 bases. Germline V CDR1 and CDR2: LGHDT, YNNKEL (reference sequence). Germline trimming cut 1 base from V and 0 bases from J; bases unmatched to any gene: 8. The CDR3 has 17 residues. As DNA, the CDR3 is TGTGCCAGCAGCCAAGCCAAAGAGCGGGGGACCTCCTACGAGCAGTACTTC. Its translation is CASSQAKERGTSYEQYF.

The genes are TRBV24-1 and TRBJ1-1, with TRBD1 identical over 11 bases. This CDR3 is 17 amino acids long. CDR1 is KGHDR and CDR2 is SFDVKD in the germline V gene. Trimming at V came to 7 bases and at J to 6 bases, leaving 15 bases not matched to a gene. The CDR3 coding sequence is TGTGCCACCAGGAGCACCCGGGACAGGGGGGGGGACGCTGAAGCTTTCTTT. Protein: CATRSTRDRGGDAEAFF.

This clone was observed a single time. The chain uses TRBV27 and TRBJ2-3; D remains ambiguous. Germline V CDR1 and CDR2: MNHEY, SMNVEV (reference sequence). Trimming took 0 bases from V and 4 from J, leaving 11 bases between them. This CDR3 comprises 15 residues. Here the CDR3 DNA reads TGTGCCAGCAGTTTATCGAGCCCTCCTCCAGATACGCAGTATTTT. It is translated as CASSLSSPPPDTQYF.